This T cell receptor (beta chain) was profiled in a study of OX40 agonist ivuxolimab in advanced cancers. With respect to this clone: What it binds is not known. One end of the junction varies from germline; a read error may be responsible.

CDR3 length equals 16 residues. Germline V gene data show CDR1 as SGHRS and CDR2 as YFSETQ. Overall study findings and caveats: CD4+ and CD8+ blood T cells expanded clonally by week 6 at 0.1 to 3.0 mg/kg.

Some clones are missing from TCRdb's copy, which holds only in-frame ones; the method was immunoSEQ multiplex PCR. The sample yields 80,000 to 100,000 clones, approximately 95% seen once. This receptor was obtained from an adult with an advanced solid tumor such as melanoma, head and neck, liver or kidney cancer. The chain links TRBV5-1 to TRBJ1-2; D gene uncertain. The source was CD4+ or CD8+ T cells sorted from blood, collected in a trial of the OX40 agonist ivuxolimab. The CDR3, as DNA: TGCGCCAGCAGCTTGGCCCTTGGGGAGTCTCTCTATGACTACACCTTC. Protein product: CASSLALGESLYDYTF.